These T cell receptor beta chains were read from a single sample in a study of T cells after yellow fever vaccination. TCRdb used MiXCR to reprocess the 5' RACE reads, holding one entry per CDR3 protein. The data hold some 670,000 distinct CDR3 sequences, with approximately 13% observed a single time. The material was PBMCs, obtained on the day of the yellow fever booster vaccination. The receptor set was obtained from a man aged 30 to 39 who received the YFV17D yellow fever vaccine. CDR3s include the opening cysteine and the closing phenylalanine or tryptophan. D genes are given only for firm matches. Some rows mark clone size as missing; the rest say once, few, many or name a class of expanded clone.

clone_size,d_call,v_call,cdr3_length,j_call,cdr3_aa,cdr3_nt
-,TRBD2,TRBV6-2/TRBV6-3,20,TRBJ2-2,CASSPDPGQTSGRYTGELFF,TGTGCCAGCAGTCCAGACCCGGGACAGACTAGCGGGAGGTACACCGGGGAGCTGTTTTTT
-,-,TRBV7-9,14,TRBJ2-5,CASSFSVVQETQYF,TGTGCCAGCAGCTTTAGTGTGGTCCAAGAGACCCAGTACTTC
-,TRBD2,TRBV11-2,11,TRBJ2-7,CASTPGGRQYF,TGTGCCAGCACCCCAGGCGGGAGGCAGTACTTC
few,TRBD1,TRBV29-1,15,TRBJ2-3,CSAMRATGVPDTQYF,TGCAGCGCCATGCGGGCGACAGGGGTCCCAGATACGCAGTATTTT
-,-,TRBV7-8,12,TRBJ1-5,CASSFSWQPQHF,TGTGCCAGCAGCTTCTCGTGGCAGCCCCAGCATTTT
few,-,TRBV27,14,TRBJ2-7,CASREWTDHYEQYF,TGTGCCAGCAGGGAATGGACGGACCACTACGAGCAGTACTTC
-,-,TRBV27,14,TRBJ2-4,CASRRDGTGNIQYF,TGTGCCAGCAGGCGGGATGGGACGGGAAACATTCAGTACTTC
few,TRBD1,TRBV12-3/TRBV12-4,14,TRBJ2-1,CASTTGGAYNEQFF,TGTGCCAGCACGACAGGGGGCGCCTACAATGAGCAGTTCTTC
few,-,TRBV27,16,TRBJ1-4,CASSFSFSRVAAKLFF,TGTGCCAGCAGTTTCTCATTCTCCCGCGTGGCGGCCAAACTGTTTTTT
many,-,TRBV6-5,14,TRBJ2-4,CASSSGGAKNIQYF,TGTGCCAGCAGTTCCGGCGGGGCCAAAAACATTCAGTACTTC